This is a list of T cell receptor beta chains from one sample in a study. TCRdb re-called the RT-PCR reads with MiXCR, one entry per CDR3 protein. There are 650,000 to 800,000 distinct CDR3 sequences in the sample; 12% to 15% occur only once, and 3.6% lies in the top ten. The sequencing input was memory CD4+ T cells from blood. These receptors all come from a female donor in good health, serving as a healthy control. Each CDR3 is given with its conserved first and last residue. D genes are given only for firm matches. Clone sizes are given selectively: once, few, many, or a class where the clone is expanded.

J gene	V gene	clone size	D gene	CDR3 DNA	CDR3 protein
TRBJ2-7	TRBV11-2	-	TRBD2	TGTGCCAGCAGCTTAGAACTAGCGTTCGCCTACGAGCAGTACTTC	CASSLELAFAYEQYF
TRBJ1-1	TRBV5-1	few	-	TGCGCCAGCAGCTTGCACGGGGAAAGAAACACTGAAGCTTTCTTT	CASSLHGERNTEAFF
TRBJ2-2	TRBV28	-	TRBD2	TGTGCCAGCATATATCGGGAGGGGTATGACACCGGGGAGCTGTTTTTT	CASIYREGYDTGELFF
TRBJ1-5	TRBV6-6	few	-	TGTGCCATCTCAAGTGGGGGGTATCAGCCCCAGCATTTT	CAISSGGYQPQHF
TRBJ1-6	TRBV5-5	-	-	TGTGCCAGCAGCGGCTTATTGTTGGGGTCACCCCTCCACTTT	CASSGLLLGSPLHF
TRBJ2-7	TRBV27	many	-	TGTGCCAGCAGAGGTGACGGAAGCTCCTACGAGCAGTACTTC	CASRGDGSSYEQYF
TRBJ1-1	TRBV28	once	-	TGTGCCAGCAACAAAGCGGTGAACACTGAAGCTTTCTTT	CASNKAVNTEAFF
TRBJ2-3	TRBV10-3	-	TRBD2	TGTGCCATCAGTCGACTAGCGGGAGATTTAGATACGCAGTATTTT	CAISRLAGDLDTQYF
TRBJ1-5	TRBV28	-	-	TGTGCCAGCAGTACGCCGTTAGAGTCCCAGCATTTT	CASSTPLESQHF
TRBJ1-1	TRBV12-3/TRBV12-4	many	TRBD1	TGTGCCAGCAGTTATGGGACAGGGGCAGGCAGAAGTAGGGAAGCTTTCTTT	CASSYGTGAGRSREAFF
TRBJ1-1	TRBV18	-	-	TGTGCCAGCTCACCCCCGGGACACGACACTGAAGCTTTCTTT	CASSPPGHDTEAFF
TRBJ2-3	TRBV7-9	few	TRBD1	TGTGCCAGCAGCATGCCACAGGGGGCCACAGATACGCAGTATTTT	CASSMPQGATDTQYF
TRBJ2-3	TRBV10-3	many	TRBD2	TGTGCCATCCGTGCGGGGGAAGATACGCAGTATTTT	CAIRAGEDTQYF
TRBJ2-3	TRBV19	-	TRBD1	TGTGCCAGTAGTTGGACAGGGTCAGATACGCAGTATTTT	CASSWTGSDTQYF
TRBJ1-4	TRBV4-3	few	-	TGCGCCAGCAGCCAAGCGGGTCAGGGGACGGGCGAAAAACTGTTTTTT	CASSQAGQGTGEKLFF
TRBJ1-5	TRBV24-1	-	-	TGTGCCACCAGTGATCCAACTGGGGATCAGCCCCAGCATTTT	CATSDPTGDQPQHF
TRBJ2-7	TRBV30	-	-	TGTGCCTGGAGTGTATTTGGGAGCTCCTACGAGCAGTACTTC	CAWSVFGSSYEQYF
TRBJ2-1	TRBV7-9	-	-	TGTGCCAGCAGCCCACCCGGACAGTTATACAATGAGCAGTTCTTC	CASSPPGQLYNEQFF
TRBJ2-1	TRBV5-1	once	TRBD1	TGCGCCGGCAGGGGGACAGATAACGGCTGGCGCAATGAGCAGTTCTTC	CAGRGTDNGWRNEQFF
TRBJ2-7	TRBV20-1	many	-	TGCAGTGCTAGTGCGGGGCGCGAGCAGTACTTC	CSASAGREQYF
TRBJ2-2	TRBV5-5	few	-	TGTGCCAGCAGCCCCCGCGTTTGGGAAACCGGGGAGCTGTTTTTT	CASSPRVWETGELFF
TRBJ2-5	TRBV6-2/TRBV6-3	-	TRBD2	TGTGCCAGCAGTACCCGGACTAGCGAAGAGACCCAGTACTTC	CASSTRTSEETQYF
TRBJ2-1	TRBV7-9	-	TRBD2	TGTGCCAGCAGCTTAGCTGGGACTAGCGGGGTTAGGAATGAGCAGTTCTTC	CASSLAGTSGVRNEQFF
TRBJ2-7	TRBV6-5	many	TRBD1	TGTGCCAGCAGCAAGACAGGGATTTCCTACGAGCAGTACTTC	CASSKTGISYEQYF
TRBJ2-7	TRBV5-1	-	TRBD2	TGCGCCAGCAGCTGGGGGACTAGCGGGAGTAGGGGTACCTACGAGCAGTACTTC	CASSWGTSGSRGTYEQYF
TRBJ2-3	TRBV20-1	many	TRBD1	TGCAGTGCTAGAGATCCTGCTGAGACAGGGGGTTCAGATACGCAGTATTTT	CSARDPAETGGSDTQYF
TRBJ2-7	TRBV7-7	many	-	TGTGCTAGCAGCTTAGCCCAAAGCTACGAGCAGTACTTC	CASSLAQSYEQYF
TRBJ1-3	TRBV7-9	-	-	TGTGCCAGCGGCCTCAACTCTGGAAACACCATATATTTT	CASGLNSGNTIYF
TRBJ1-2	TRBV3-1	few	TRBD1	TGTGCCAGCAGCCCGACGACAGGGGGCAATAGTGGCTACACCTTC	CASSPTTGGNSGYTF
TRBJ1-4	TRBV7-2	-	-	TGTGCCAGCAGCCCAGAGAGGGGTAATGAAAAACTGTTTTTT	CASSPERGNEKLFF
TRBJ1-1	TRBV10-3	few	TRBD1	TGTGCCATCAGTGGCGGACAGGGGGCGGGTAACACTGAAGCTTTCTTT	CAISGGQGAGNTEAFF
TRBJ1-2	TRBV5-1	-	-	TGCGCCAGCAGCTTGGGGGGTGCGGGGGCGTTCGATGGCTACACCTTC	CASSLGGAGAFDGYTF
TRBJ2-7	TRBV6-5	many	TRBD2	TGTGCCAGCTCCTTGGGCGGGAGTGTTGTAGAGCAGTACTTC	CASSLGGSVVEQYF
TRBJ2-5	TRBV5-1	-	-	TGCGCCAGCAGCGTAATGGGTGAAGAGACCCAGTACTTC	CASSVMGEETQYF
TRBJ1-5	TRBV2	-	-	TGTGCCAGCACTCCCCGAGTGAGGGATTCCAATCAGCCCCAGCATTTT	CASTPRVRDSNQPQHF
TRBJ1-5	TRBV18	-	-	TGTGCCAGCTCACCCTTGGGGGACCAGCCCCAGCATTTT	CASSPLGDQPQHF
TRBJ2-3	TRBV12-3/TRBV12-4	many	TRBD1	TGTGCCAGCAGTTCAATACAGGGGTCAGATACGCAGTATTTT	CASSSIQGSDTQYF
TRBJ2-1	TRBV7-6	many	-	TGTGCCAGCAGCTTAACCCAGGCTATTTCCTACAATGAGCAGTTCTTC	CASSLTQAISYNEQFF
TRBJ2-5	TRBV7-2	-	-	TGTGCCAGCAGCCAGACAGGCGTACAAGAGACCCAGTACTTC	CASSQTGVQETQYF
TRBJ1-5	TRBV27	few	-	TGTGCCAGCAGTCTGGAGACGGGTGGTCAGCCCCAGCATTTT	CASSLETGGQPQHF
TRBJ2-1	TRBV20-1	few	TRBD1	TGCAGTGCTGTCATACAGGGGCGGCGGTTCTTC	CSAVIQGRRFF
TRBJ1-5	TRBV6-6	-	TRBD1	TGTGCCAGCAGTTCTGGACAGGAGACTCCATATAGCAATCAGCCCCAGCATTTT	CASSSGQETPYSNQPQHF
TRBJ2-3	TRBV21-1	-	-	TGTGCCAGCAGCACTCGAAAACTTCTCCCCCTAGATACGCAGTATTTT	CASSTRKLLPLDTQYF